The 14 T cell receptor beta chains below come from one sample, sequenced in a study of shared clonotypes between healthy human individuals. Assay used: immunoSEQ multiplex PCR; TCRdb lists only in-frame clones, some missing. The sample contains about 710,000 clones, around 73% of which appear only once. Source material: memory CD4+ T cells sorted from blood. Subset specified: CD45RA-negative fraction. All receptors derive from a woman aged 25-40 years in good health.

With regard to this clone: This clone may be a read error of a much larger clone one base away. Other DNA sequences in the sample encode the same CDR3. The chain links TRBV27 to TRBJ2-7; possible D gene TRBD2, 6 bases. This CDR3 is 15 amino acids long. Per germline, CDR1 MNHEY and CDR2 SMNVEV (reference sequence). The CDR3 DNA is TGTGCTAGCAGTGTAACTAGCTTGCCGATCTACGAGCAGTACTTC. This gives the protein CASSVTSLPIYEQYF.

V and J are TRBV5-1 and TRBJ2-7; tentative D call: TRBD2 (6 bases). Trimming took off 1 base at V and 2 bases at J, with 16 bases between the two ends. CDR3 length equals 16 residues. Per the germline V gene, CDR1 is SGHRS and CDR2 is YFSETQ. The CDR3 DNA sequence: TGCGCCAGCAGCTTGTGGCGGGGCCCCATAGCCTACGAGCAGTACTTC. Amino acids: CASSLWRGPIAYEQYF.

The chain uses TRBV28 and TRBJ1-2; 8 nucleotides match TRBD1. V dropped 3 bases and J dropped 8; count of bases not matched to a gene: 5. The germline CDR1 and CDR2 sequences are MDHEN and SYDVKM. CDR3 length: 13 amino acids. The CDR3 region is CASSLQGAGGYTF. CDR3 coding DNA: TGTGCCAGCAGTTTGCAGGGGGCCGGGGGCTACACCTTC.

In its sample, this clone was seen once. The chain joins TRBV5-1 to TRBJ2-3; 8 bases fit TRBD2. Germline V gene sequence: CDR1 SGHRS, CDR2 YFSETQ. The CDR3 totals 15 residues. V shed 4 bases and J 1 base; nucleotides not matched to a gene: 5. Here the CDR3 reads CASSGLAGGTDTQYF. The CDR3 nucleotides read TGCGCCAGCAGCGGTCTAGCGGGCGGCACAGATACGCAGTATTTT.

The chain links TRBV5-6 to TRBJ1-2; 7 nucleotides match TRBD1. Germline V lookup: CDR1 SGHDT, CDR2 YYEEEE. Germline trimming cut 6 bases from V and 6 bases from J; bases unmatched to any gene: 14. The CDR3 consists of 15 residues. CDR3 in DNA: TGTGCCAGCATCCTTAGGGGGCGCGAGAGGAATGGCTACACCTTC. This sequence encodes CASILRGRERNGYTF.

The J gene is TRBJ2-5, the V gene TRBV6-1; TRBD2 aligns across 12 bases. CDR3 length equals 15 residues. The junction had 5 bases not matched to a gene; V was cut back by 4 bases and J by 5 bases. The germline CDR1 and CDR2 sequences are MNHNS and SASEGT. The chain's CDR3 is CASSGLAGVRETQYF. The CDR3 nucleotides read TGTGCCAGCAGTGGACTAGCGGGAGTGCGGGAGACCCAGTACTTC.

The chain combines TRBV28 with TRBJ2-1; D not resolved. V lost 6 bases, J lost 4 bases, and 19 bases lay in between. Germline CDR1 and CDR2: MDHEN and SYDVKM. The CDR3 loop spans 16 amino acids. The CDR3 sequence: CASRRRPLIGYNEQFF. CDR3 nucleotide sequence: TGTGCCAGCAGAAGACGGCCCTTGATCGGATACAATGAGCAGTTCTTC.

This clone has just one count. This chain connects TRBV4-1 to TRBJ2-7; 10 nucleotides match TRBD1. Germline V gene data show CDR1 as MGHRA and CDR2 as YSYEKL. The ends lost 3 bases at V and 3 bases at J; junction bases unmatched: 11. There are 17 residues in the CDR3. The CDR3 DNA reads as TGCGCCAGCAGCCAGCCTTGGGACAGGGGCCCTGGCTACGAGCAGTACTTC. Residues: CASSQPWDRGPGYEQYF.

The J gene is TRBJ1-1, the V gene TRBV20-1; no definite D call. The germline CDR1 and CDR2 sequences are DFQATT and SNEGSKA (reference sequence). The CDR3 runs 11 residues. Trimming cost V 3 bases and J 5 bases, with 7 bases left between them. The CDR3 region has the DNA TGCAGTGCTAGGCGGGAGACTGAAGCTTTCTTT. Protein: CSARRETEAFF.

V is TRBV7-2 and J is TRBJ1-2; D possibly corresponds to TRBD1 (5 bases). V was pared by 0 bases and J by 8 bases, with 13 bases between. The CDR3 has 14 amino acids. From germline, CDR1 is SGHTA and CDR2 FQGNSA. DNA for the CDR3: TGTGCCAGCAGCTTAGCGGGGGGAGGTCGGGGCTACACCTTC. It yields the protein CASSLAGGGRGYTF.

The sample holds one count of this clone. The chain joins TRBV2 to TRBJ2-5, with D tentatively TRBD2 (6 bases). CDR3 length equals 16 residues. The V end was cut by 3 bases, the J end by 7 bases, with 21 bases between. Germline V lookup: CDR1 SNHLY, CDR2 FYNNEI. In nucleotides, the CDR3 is TGTGCCAGCAGTGACAGGGTGACTAGAGGAAGAGCGACCCAGTACTTC. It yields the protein CASSDRVTRGRATQYF.

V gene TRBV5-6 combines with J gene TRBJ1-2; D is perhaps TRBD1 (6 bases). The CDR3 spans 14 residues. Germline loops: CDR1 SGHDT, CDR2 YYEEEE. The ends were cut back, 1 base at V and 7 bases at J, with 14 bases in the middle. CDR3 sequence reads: CASSLNRGMGGYTF. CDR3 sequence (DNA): TGTGCCAGCAGCTTGAATAGGGGGATGGGTGGCTACACCTTC.

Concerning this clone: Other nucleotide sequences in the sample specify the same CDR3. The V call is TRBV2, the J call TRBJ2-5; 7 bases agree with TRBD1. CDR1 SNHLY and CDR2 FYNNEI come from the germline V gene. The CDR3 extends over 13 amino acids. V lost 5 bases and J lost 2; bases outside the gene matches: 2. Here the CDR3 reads CASSRQGQETQYF. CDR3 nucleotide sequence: TGTGCCAGCAGTCGACAGGGACAAGAGACCCAGTACTTC.

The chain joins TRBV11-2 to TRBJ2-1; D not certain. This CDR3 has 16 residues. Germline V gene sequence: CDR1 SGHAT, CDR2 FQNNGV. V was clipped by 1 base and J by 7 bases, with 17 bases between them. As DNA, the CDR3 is TGTGCCAGCAGCTTAGCACTTTTTATTCGGTCTAATGAGCAGTTCTTC. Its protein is CASSLALFIRSNEQFF.